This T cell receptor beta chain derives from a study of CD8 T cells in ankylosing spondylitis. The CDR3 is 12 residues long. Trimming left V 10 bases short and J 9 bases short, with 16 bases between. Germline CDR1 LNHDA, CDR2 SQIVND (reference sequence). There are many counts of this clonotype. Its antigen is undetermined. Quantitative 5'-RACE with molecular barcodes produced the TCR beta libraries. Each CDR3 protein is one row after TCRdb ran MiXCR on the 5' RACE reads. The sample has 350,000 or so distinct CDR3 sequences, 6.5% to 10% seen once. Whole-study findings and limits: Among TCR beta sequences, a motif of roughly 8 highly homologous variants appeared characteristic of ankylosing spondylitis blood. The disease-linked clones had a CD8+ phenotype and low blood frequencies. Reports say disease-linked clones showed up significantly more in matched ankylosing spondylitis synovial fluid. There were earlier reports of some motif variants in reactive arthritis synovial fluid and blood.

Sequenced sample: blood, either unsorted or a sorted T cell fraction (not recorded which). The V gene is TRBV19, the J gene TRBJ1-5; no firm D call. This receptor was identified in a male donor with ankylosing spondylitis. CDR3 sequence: CATSARFRPQHF. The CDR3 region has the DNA TGTGCCACCTCGGCGAGGTTTCGGCCCCAGCATTTT.